Many counts were recorded for the clone carrying this TCR beta chain. This sample stems from a study of T cells in Graves' hyperthyroidism and ophthalmopathy. Researchers amplified the TCR beta CDR3 regions from RNA transcripts. TCR CDR3 underwent first-round RT-PCR with the HTBI primer set. TCRdb re-called the multiplex PCR reads through MiXCR, storing one row per CDR3 protein. Found here are about 160,000 distinct CDR3 sequences, less than 10% of them singletons; the top ten hold roughly a fifth. CDR1 and CDR2 from the germline V gene are SGHRS and YFSETQ. The length of the CDR3 is 16 residues. V shed 0 bases and J 4 bases; nucleotides not matched to a gene: 7.

The J gene is TRBJ2-1, the V gene TRBV5-1, with TRBD2 matching 7 bases. This sequence was found in a woman under 30 with Graves' hyperthyroidism that later progressed to Graves' ophthalmopathy. Specimen: blood. CDR3 bases: TGCGCCAGCAGCTTGGTTGCGGGAGAGTCTTACAATGAGCAGTTCTTC. Its translation is CASSLVAGESYNEQFF. The whole variable domain, filled in from reference TRBV5-1 and TRBJ2-1, reads KAGVTQTPRYLIKTRGQQVTLSCSPISGHRSVSWYQQTPGQGLQFLFEYFSETQRNKGNFPGRFSGRQFSNSRSEMNVSTLELGDSALYLCASSLVAGESYNEQFFGPGTRLTVL.